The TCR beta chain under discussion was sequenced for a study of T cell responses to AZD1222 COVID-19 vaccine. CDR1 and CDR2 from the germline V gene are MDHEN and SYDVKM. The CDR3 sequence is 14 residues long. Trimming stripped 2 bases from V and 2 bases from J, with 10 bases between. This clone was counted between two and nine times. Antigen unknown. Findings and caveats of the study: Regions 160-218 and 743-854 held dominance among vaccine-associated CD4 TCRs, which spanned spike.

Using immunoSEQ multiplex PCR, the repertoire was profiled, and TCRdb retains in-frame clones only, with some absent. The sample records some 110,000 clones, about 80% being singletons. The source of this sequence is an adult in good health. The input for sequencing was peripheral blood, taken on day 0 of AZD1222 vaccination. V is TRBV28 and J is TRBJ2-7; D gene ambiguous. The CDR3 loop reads CASSLASEAYEQYF. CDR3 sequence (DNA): TGTGCCAGCAGTTTAGCCTCCGAGGCCTACGAGCAGTACTTC.